Reported below is one T cell receptor (beta chain). Its antigen is unknown. Using immunoSEQ multiplex PCR, the repertoire was profiled, and TCRdb retains in-frame clones only, with some absent. Altogether 350,000 to 450,000 clones are present, 92% being singletons, with the ten largest covering 3.9%. The sample is drawn from a study of Ad26.COV2.S vaccination and SARS-CoV-2 variants. Findings and caveats of the study: The analyses of TCR breadth and depth may have understated the size of total T cell responses.

Deletions cut 4 bases from V and 0 bases from J, with 16 bases between. Germline-derived CDR1 and CDR2 are SGHKS and YYEKEE (reference sequence). The CDR3 has 16 residues. The sequencing here drew on peripheral blood, taken after recovery from COVID-19. The chain links TRBV5-5 to TRBJ1-2; weak D call: TRBD1 (5 bases). This clonotype was obtained from a human donor who had recovered from COVID-19. The CDR3, as DNA: TGTGCCAGCAGCCTAGACACCCCGACAGCTAACTATGGCTACACCTTC. Amino acid sequence: CASSLDTPTANYGYTF.